This T cell receptor beta chain was identified during a study of shared clonotypes between healthy human individuals. Findings and limits, study-wide: The four-donor shared clonotypes exceeded non-shared clonotypes in generation probability, with non-shared ones scoring lower.

Donors included only healthy HIV-negative adults lacking recent acute infections or vaccinations. The CDR3 is 14 residues long. CDR1 is MNHNY, CDR2 SVGAGI, per germline (reference sequence). V lost 8 bases and J lost 4; bases outside the gene matches: 7. Regarding this clone: Its antigen is not identified.

Some clones are missing from TCRdb's copy, which holds only in-frame ones; the method was immunoSEQ multiplex PCR. The table lists just over 2,000,000 clones, about 95% of them singletons. The receptor's source is a man between 18 and 35 years old in good health. The rearrangement joins TRBV6-6 to TRBJ2-1, with 8 bases identical to TRBD2. Sequencing used naive CD4+ T cells sorted from blood. The subset here: CD45RA+ positively selected. CDR3 coding DNA: TGTGCCAGCTTTAGCGGGACTAATTACAATGAGCAGTTCTTC. This encodes CASFSGTNYNEQFF.